A selection of T cell receptor beta chains follows, all from one sample in a study of somatic mutations in cytotoxic T cells in rheumatoid arthritis. Measured with immunoSEQ multiplex PCR; TCRdb has only the in-frame clones, and not every one. The sample includes 6,500 to 7,500 clones, roughly nine tenths of them seen just once. The source material was CD8+ T cells sorted from blood. Receptors originate from a man aged 40-49 years with rheumatoid arthritis. Both conserved end residues are part of each CDR3. D genes are given only for firm matches. Part of the rows lack a size; the others show once, few, many or a class for expanded clones.

d_gene: .; v_gene: TRBV2; j_gene: TRBJ2-3; len: 12; abundance: .; CDR3aa: CASTPLEDTQYF; CDR3nt: TGTGCCAGCACTCCCCTAGAAGATACGCAGTATTTT
d_gene: .; v_gene: TRBV10-2; j_gene: TRBJ2-7; len: 13; abundance: .; CDR3aa: CASNAVESHEQYF; CDR3nt: TGCGCCAGCAACGCCGTAGAGTCCCACGAGCAGTACTTC
d_gene: TRBD1; v_gene: TRBV4-1; j_gene: TRBJ2-1; len: 15; abundance: .; CDR3aa: CASSQQTDRGNEQFF; CDR3nt: TGCGCCAGCAGCCAACAGACAGACAGGGGTAATGAGCAGTTCTTC
d_gene: TRBD1; v_gene: TRBV7-6; j_gene: TRBJ2-1; len: 15; abundance: .; CDR3aa: CASSPGTGEESEQFF; CDR3nt: TGTGCCAGCAGCCCCGGGACAGGGGAGGAGAGTGAGCAGTTCTTC
d_gene: .; v_gene: TRBV2; j_gene: TRBJ2-4; len: 12; abundance: .; CDR3aa: CASSEQINIQYF; CDR3nt: TGTGCCAGCAGTGAACAGATAAACATTCAGTACTTC
d_gene: TRBD2; v_gene: TRBV29-1; j_gene: TRBJ2-2; len: 19; abundance: .; CDR3aa: CSITRPGTSGRSNTGELFF; CDR3nt: TGCAGCATCACCCGTCCGGGGACTAGCGGGCGTTCGAACACCGGGGAGCTGTTTTTT
d_gene: .; v_gene: TRBV4-1; j_gene: TRBJ1-1; len: 15; abundance: .; CDR3aa: CASSQDRVGNTEAFF; CDR3nt: TGCGCCAGCAGCCAAGATCGGGTAGGGAACACTGAAGCTTTCTTT
d_gene: TRBD2; v_gene: TRBV6-1; j_gene: TRBJ2-3; len: 17; abundance: .; CDR3aa: CASSEGLAGGSTDTQYF; CDR3nt: TGTGCCAGCAGTGAAGGTCTAGCGGGGGGCTCCACAGATACGCAGTATTTT
d_gene: TRBD1; v_gene: TRBV5-4; j_gene: TRBJ2-1; len: 14; abundance: .; CDR3aa: CASSPGTAYNEQFF; CDR3nt: TGTGCCAGCAGCCCAGGGACAGCTTACAATGAGCAGTTCTTC
d_gene: .; v_gene: TRBV28; j_gene: TRBJ1-4; len: 15; abundance: .; CDR3aa: CASSLSSERNEKLFF; CDR3nt: TGTGCCAGCAGCTTATCCTCAGAGCGTAATGAAAAACTGTTTTTT
d_gene: .; v_gene: TRBV19; j_gene: TRBJ1-5; len: 17; abundance: .; CDR3aa: CASDPRTAIYSNQPQHF; CDR3nt: TGTGCCAGTGACCCCCGTACAGCAATCTATAGCAATCAGCCCCAGCATTTT
d_gene: .; v_gene: TRBV6-5; j_gene: TRBJ1-3; len: 14; abundance: .; CDR3aa: CASSYSDTGNTIYF; CDR3nt: TGTGCCAGCAGTTACTCGGACACTGGAAACACCATATATTTT
d_gene: .; v_gene: TRBV11-2; j_gene: TRBJ1-2; len: 15; abundance: .; CDR3aa: CASSLKETGSNGYTF; CDR3nt: TGTGCCAGCAGCTTAAAGGAGACAGGCTCTAATGGCTACACCTTC
d_gene: TRBD1; v_gene: TRBV19; j_gene: TRBJ1-5; len: 16; abundance: .; CDR3aa: CASSDRDRGLHQPQHF; CDR3nt: TGTGCCAGTAGTGATAGGGACAGGGGGCTTCATCAGCCCCAGCATTTT
d_gene: .; v_gene: TRBV15; j_gene: TRBJ2-2; len: 16; abundance: .; CDR3aa: CATSRDQQKNTGELFF; CDR3nt: TGTGCCACCAGCAGAGATCAACAGAAGAACACCGGGGAGCTGTTTTTT
d_gene: TRBD2; v_gene: TRBV6-1; j_gene: TRBJ2-3; len: 17; abundance: .; CDR3aa: CASSEWSSGGVLNTQYF; CDR3nt: TGTGCCAGCAGTGAATGGTCTAGCGGGGGGGTGTTAAATACGCAGTATTTT
d_gene: .; v_gene: TRBV28; j_gene: TRBJ2-5; len: 14; abundance: .; CDR3aa: CASSQRIYQETQYF; CDR3nt: TGTGCCAGCAGCCAGAGGATCTACCAAGAGACCCAGTACTTC
d_gene: .; v_gene: TRBV7-9; j_gene: TRBJ2-1; len: 11; abundance: .; CDR3aa: CASSILNEQFF; CDR3nt: TGTGCCAGCAGCATATTGAATGAGCAGTTCTTC
d_gene: .; v_gene: TRBV6-1; j_gene: TRBJ1-3; len: 14; abundance: .; CDR3aa: CASTLWRAGNTIYF; CDR3nt: TGTGCCAGCACCCTCTGGAGGGCTGGAAACACCATATATTTT
d_gene: .; v_gene: TRBV9; j_gene: TRBJ1-2; len: 14; abundance: few; CDR3aa: CASSEGDRNYGYTF; CDR3nt: TGTGCCAGCAGCGAGGGAGACAGGAACTATGGCTACACCTTC
d_gene: .; v_gene: TRBV5-1; j_gene: TRBJ1-1; len: 12; abundance: .; CDR3aa: CASSFWGHEAFF; CDR3nt: TGCGCCAGCAGCTTTTGGGGACATGAAGCTTTCTTT
d_gene: TRBD1; v_gene: TRBV7-6; j_gene: TRBJ2-4; len: 12; abundance: .; CDR3aa: CASSGTTGEPYF; CDR3nt: TGTGCCAGCAGCGGAACGACAGGGGAGCCGTACTTC
d_gene: TRBD1; v_gene: TRBV15; j_gene: TRBJ1-2; len: 16; abundance: .; CDR3aa: CATSRDTGGGLYGYTF; CDR3nt: TGTGCCACCAGCAGGGATACAGGGGGAGGCCTCTATGGCTACACCTTC